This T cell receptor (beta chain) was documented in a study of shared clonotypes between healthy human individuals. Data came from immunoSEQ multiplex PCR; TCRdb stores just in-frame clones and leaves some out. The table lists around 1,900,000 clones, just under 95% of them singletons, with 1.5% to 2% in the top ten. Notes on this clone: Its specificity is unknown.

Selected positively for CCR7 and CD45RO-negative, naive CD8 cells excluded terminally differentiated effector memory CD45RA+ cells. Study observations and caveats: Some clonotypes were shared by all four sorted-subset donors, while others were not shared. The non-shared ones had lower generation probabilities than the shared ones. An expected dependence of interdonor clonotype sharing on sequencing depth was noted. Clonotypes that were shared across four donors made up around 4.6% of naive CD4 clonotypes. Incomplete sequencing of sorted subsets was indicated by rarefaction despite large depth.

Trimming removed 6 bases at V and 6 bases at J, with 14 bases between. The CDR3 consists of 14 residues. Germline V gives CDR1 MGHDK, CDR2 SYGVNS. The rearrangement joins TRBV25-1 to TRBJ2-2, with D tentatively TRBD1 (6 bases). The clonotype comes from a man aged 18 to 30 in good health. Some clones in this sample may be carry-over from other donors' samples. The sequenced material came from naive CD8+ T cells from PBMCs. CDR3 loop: CASSPSPGAGELFF. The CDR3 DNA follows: TGTGCCAGCAGCCCCTCCCCAGGGGCCGGGGAGCTGTTTTTT.